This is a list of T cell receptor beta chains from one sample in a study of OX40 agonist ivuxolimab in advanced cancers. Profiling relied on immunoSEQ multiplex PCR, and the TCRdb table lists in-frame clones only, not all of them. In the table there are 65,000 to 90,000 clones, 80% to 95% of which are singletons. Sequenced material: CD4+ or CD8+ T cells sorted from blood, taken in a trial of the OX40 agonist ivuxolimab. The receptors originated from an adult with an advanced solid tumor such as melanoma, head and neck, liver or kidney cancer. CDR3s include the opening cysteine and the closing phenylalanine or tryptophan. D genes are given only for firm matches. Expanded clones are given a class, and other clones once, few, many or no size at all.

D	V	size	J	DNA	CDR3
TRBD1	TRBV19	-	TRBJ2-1	TGTGCCAGTAGTGAAGGGACAGAAATCGGCTCCTACAATGAGCAGTTCTTC	CASSEGTEIGSYNEQFF
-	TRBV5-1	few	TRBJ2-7	TGCGCCAGCAGCCAGACGGGACAACTCTACGAGCAGTACTTC	CASSQTGQLYEQYF
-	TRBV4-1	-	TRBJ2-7	TGCGCCAGCAGCCATGGCGGCCCGGGACCCGTCTACGAGCAGTACTTC	CASSHGGPGPVYEQYF
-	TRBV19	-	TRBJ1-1	TGTGCCAGTAGCCCGGGACTTTGGAACACTGAAGCTTTCTTT	CASSPGLWNTEAFF
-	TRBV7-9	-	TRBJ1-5	TGTGCCAGCAGCCCCCCGGGTAGCAATCAGCCCCAGCATTTT	CASSPPGSNQPQHF
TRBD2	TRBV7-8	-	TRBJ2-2	TGTGCCAGCAGCTTATTCCTAGCGGGGGTCGCGAACACCGGGGAGCTGTTTTTT	CASSLFLAGVANTGELFF
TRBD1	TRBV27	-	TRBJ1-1	TGTGCCAGCAGTTTGGACAGGGCGGGACCGACTGAAGCTTTCTTT	CASSLDRAGPTEAFF
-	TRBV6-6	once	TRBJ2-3	TGTGCCAGCAGTTACTCGGGCACAGATACGCAGTATTTT	CASSYSGTDTQYF
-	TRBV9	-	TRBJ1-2	TGTGCCAGCAGCGTAGCCACAGACTATGGCTACACCTTC	CASSVATDYGYTF
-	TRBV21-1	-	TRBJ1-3	TGTGCCAGCAGCCCGAGGGACAGGGAGGTCTCCGGAAACACCATATATTTT	CASSPRDREVSGNTIYF
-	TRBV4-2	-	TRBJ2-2	TGTGCCAGCAGCCAAGATAGGGCGGCCGGGGAGCTGTTTTTT	CASSQDRAAGELFF
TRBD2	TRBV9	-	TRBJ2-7	TGTGCCAGCAACCCTAGCGGGGGAGGGATCGAGCAGTACTTC	CASNPSGGGIEQYF
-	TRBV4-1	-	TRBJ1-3	TGCGCCAGCAGCCACCCCAACCAACCAGAGATCTCTGGAAACACCATATATTTT	CASSHPNQPEISGNTIYF
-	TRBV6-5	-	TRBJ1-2	TGTGCCAGCAGTTACTCAGGGGCCAGCACATACTATGGCTACACCTTC	CASSYSGASTYYGYTF
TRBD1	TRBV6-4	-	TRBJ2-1	TGTGCCAGCAGTGACGGACAGGGGGTCTACAATGAGCAGTTCTTC	CASSDGQGVYNEQFF
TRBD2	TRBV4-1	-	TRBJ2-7	TGCGCCAGCAGCCAATCTGCAACTAGCGGGGGAATCTACGAGCAGTACTTC	CASSQSATSGGIYEQYF
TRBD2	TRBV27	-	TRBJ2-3	TGTGCCAGCAGTTTAGGGACTAGCGGCACAGATACGCAGTATTTT	CASSLGTSGTDTQYF
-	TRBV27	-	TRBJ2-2	TGTGCCAGCAGCTTAATGCCCCCAGTTAGTACCGGGGAGCTGTTTTTT	CASSLMPPVSTGELFF
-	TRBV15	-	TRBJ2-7	TGTGCCACCAGCAGAGCTAGGGGGAGGCCGGATGAGCAGTACTTC	CATSRARGRPDEQYF
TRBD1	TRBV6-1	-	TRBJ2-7	TGTGCCAGCAGTGAATGGGGACAGGGGGCAGCATACGAGCAGTACTTC	CASSEWGQGAAYEQYF
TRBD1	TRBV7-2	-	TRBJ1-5	TGTGCCAGCAGCTTAGTCTCAGGGGGAGGTCAGCCCCAGCATTTT	CASSLVSGGGQPQHF
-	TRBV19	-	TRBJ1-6	TGTGCCAGTAGTAGGGTCGGAGAAATTTATAATTCACCCCTCCACTTT	CASSRVGEIYNSPLHF
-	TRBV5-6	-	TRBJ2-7	TGTGCCAGCAGCTTGCTCGGCGGGGCCATCTCCTACGAGCAGTACTTC	CASSLLGGAISYEQYF
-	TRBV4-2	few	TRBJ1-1	TGTGCCAGCAGATCCGGGACGAACACTGAAGCTTTCTTT	CASRSGTNTEAFF
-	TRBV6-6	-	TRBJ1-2	TGTGCCAGCAGTTACTCGCGAAGCCGCGGGGACTATGGCTACACCTTC	CASSYSRSRGDYGYTF
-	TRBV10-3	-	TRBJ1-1	TGTGCCATCAGTGACATAGGCAAGAACACTGAAGCTTTCTTT	CAISDIGKNTEAFF
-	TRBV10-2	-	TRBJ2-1	TGCGCCAGCAGGGAAGCGGAGTACAATGAGCAGTTCTTC	CASREAEYNEQFF
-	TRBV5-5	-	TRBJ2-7	TGTGCCAGCAGCCCGACCCCAGGGGACACCTACGAGCAGTACTTC	CASSPTPGDTYEQYF
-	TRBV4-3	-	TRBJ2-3	TGCGCCAGCAGCCCTAAAAGGGGGGGGGCTCTAAGCACAGATACGCAGTATTTT	CASSPKRGGALSTDTQYF
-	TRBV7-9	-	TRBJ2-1	TGTGCCAGCAGCTCTACCCGATTGGCGAGGACAGACGACAATGAGCAGTTCTTC	CASSSTRLARTDDNEQFF
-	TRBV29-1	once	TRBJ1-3	TGCAGCGTTGAAAAAGGGTCTGGAAACACCATATATTTT	CSVEKGSGNTIYF
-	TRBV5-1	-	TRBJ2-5	TGCGCCAGCGGGTGGGGGGAAGAGGAGACCCAGTACTTC	CASGWGEEETQYF
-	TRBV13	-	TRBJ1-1	TGTGCCAGCAGCTTAGGTGTGGGGGTAGAAGGCACTGAAGCTTTCTTT	CASSLGVGVEGTEAFF
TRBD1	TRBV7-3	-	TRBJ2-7	TGTGCCAGCAGCCCTACAGGGGCCACCTCCTACGAGCAGTACTTC	CASSPTGATSYEQYF
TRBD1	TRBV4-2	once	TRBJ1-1	TGTGCCAGCAGCTTAGGTCCAGGGGGGACTGAAGCTTTCTTT	CASSLGPGGTEAFF
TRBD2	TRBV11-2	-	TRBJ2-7	TGTGCCAGCAGCTTGGGGACTAGCGGGACCTACGAGCAGTACTTC	CASSLGTSGTYEQYF
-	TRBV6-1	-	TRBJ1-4	TGTGCCAGCAGTGAAGTCTTAAAACTGTTTTTT	CASSEVLKLFF
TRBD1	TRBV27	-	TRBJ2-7	TGTGCCAGCAGTTCCGATGCCGGGACAGGTGTTATACTTAGCTACGAGCAGTACTTC	CASSSDAGTGVILSYEQYF
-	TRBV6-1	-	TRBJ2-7	TGTGCCAGCAGTGAAGCGTGGGCAGGGCCATACGAGCAGTACTTC	CASSEAWAGPYEQYF
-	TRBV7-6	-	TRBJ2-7	TGTGCCAGCAGCCAGGACATCCGCCTTGGGGACGAGCAGTACTTC	CASSQDIRLGDEQYF
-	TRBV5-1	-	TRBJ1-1	TGCGCCAGCAGCTCACAGGGGAACACTGAAGCTTTCTTT	CASSSQGNTEAFF
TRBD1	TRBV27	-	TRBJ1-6	TGTGCCAGCAGTACCATAACGGGACAGGGTTTTAATTCACCCCTCCACTTT	CASSTITGQGFNSPLHF
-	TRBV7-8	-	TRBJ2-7	TGTGCCAGCAGCTTAGGTCCAGGGGACTACGAGCAGTACTTC	CASSLGPGDYEQYF
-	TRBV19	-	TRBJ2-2	TGTGCCAGTAGGTTGGTACGGGCAAACACCGGGGAGCTGTTTTTT	CASRLVRANTGELFF
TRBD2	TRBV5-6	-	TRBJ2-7	TGTGCCAGCATGTCGCCCGGGACTAGCGGGGGATTCTACGAGCAGTACTTC	CASMSPGTSGGFYEQYF
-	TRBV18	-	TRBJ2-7	TGTGCCAGCTCCCCTCAGGACAGAACTGCCTACGAGCAGTACTTC	CASSPQDRTAYEQYF
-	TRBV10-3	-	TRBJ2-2	TGTGCTTTCGGGGCTATTCACACCGGGGAGCTGTTTTTT	CAFGAIHTGELFF
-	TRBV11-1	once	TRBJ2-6	TGTGCCAGCAGCCTCACGATGGGGGGCTTTTCTGGGGCCAACGTCCTGACTTTC	CASSLTMGGFSGANVLTF
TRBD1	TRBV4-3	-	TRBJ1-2	TGCGCCAGCAGCCAAGAAGGGACAGGGATTGGCTACACCTTC	CASSQEGTGIGYTF
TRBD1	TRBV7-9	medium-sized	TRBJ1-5	TGTGCCAGCAGCTTAACAGGGGGCTTGGGGCCCCAGCATTTT	CASSLTGGLGPQHF
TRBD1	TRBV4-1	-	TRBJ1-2	TGCGCCAGCAGCCACTACGCGACAGGGGAGGATGGCTACACCTTC	CASSHYATGEDGYTF
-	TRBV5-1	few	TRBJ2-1	TGCGCCAGCAGCCTAATGGACTCGGGCTACAATGAGCAGTTCTTC	CASSLMDSGYNEQFF
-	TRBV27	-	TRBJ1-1	TGTGCCAGCAGCCTACTAAATTTAGACAGGCGGGACACTGAAGCTTTCTTT	CASSLLNLDRRDTEAFF
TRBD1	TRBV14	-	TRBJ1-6	TGTGCCAGCAGCCAAGGGGCAGGGGGCTCCTATAATTCACCCCTCCACTTT	CASSQGAGGSYNSPLHF
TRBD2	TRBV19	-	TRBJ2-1	TGTGCCAGTAGTACCCTAACTAGCGGGGCCTACTACAATGAGCAGTTCTTC	CASSTLTSGAYYNEQFF
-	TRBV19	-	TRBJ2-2	TGTGCCAGTACCTCAGCCTCCGGGGAGCTGTTTTTT	CASTSASGELFF